This T cell receptor (beta chain) is from a study of regulatory T cells in long-lasting Graves disease. This clonotype was seen a handful of times. The CDR3 is 13 amino acids. The J segment lost 3 bases and the V segment lost 6 bases, leaving 2 bases of the junction unmatched. Time point defined: newly diagnosed GD, antithyroid drugs for less than 3 months. RNA extracted from PBMCs served as the sequencing template. Patients all came to the study from an endocrinology department in Xi'an, China. HTBI primers from iRepertoire and Arm-PCR of CDR3 regions yielded the TCR beta libraries. TCRdb fed the multiplex PCR reads into MiXCR, producing one record per CDR3 protein. The table records around 480,000 distinct CDR3 sequences, about 16% of them present only once. These same records also appear under a second study, on T cells in Graves' hyperthyroidism and ophthalmopathy.

The sample in question was peripheral blood mononuclear cells (PBMCs), obtained at new diagnosis, from a patient treated with antithyroid drugs. V and J are TRBV12-3 or TRBV12-4 and TRBJ2-4; 7 nucleotides line up with TRBD1. The TCR comes from a woman aged 35-65 years with Graves disease. CDR3 in amino acids: CASSRDSKNIQYF. The CDR3 DNA is TGTGCCAGCAGCCGGGACAGCAAAAACATTCAGTACTTC.